There are many counts of the clone carrying this TCR beta chain. Antigen unknown. PBMCs were sourced from less than 12 ml fresh peripheral blood. Regions amplified from RNA transcripts were the TCR beta CDR3 regions. A set of HTBI primers served as the primers for a first-round RT-PCR of the TCR CDR3. TCRdb redid the calling of the multiplex PCR reads with MiXCR, one entry per CDR3 protein. The data hold under 650,000 distinct CDR3 sequences, with around 15% observed a single time. These data come from a study of T cells in Graves' hyperthyroidism and ophthalmopathy. As for the study in general: Pretreatment peripheral blood was obtained at initial diagnosis.

V lost 3 bases, J lost 0 bases, and 4 bases stayed unmatched. CDR3 size: 16 residues. Germline CDR1 is KGHSH and CDR2 is LQKENI. General observations from the study: Model predictions of ophthalmopathy came a median around 6.5 months before onset. In the blood, most expanded thyroid clonotypes above 0.001 appeared as well.

The chain recombines TRBV18 with TRBJ2-3; 9 bases align to TRBD1. The clonotype was recovered from a woman aged 25 to 39 with Graves' hyperthyroidism. Sequencing input: blood. DNA for the CDR3: TGTGCCAGCTCACCGAGACAGGGGGGAAGCACAGATACGCAGTATTTT. Translation gives CASSPRQGGSTDTQYF.